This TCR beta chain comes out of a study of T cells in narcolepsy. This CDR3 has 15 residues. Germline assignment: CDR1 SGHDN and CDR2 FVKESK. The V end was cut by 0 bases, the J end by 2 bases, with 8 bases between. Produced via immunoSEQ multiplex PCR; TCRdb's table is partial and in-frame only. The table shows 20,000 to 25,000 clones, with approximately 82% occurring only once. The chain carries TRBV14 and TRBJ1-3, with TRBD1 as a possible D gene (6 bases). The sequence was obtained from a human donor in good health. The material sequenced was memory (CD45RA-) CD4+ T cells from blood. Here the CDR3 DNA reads TGTGCCAGCAGCCAAGAGAGGGGGGCTGGAAACACCATATATTTT. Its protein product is CASSQERGAGNTIYF.